This TCR beta chain was observed in a study of memory B cells and T cells in multiple sclerosis. Stimulus-free culture yielded autoproliferating CFSE-dim and non-proliferating CFSE-high T cells, each sequenced separately. Replicate wells were pooled after approximately seven days of stimulus-free culture of around 54 million CFSE-labeled PBMCs. Without exogenous stimuli, 0.4 to 0.6 uM CFSE-labeled PBMCs were cultured serum-free. CDR1 and CDR2 (germline): MDHEN, SYDVKM. The CDR3 is 16 residues long. With 5 bases clipped from V and 4 bases from J, the junction kept 8 bases outside the gene matches. Only one count was recorded for this clone. Antigen unknown. Only in-frame clones appear in the TCRdb table, and some are missing; sequencing was by immunoSEQ multiplex PCR. The sample has fewer than 40,000 clones; 86% are singletons. Notes on the study in general: Normalization was needed because clone-set size differences affected shared clonotype counts.

V and J are TRBV28 and TRBJ2-3; 11 nucleotides agree with TRBD2. The sequenced material came from PBMCs from blood kept in culture. The clonotype originates from a human donor with multiple sclerosis. CDR3 sequence (DNA): TGTGCCAGCAGTCTCACTAGCGGGGGCACCCCAGATACGCAGTATTTT. Its protein product is CASSLTSGGTPDTQYF.